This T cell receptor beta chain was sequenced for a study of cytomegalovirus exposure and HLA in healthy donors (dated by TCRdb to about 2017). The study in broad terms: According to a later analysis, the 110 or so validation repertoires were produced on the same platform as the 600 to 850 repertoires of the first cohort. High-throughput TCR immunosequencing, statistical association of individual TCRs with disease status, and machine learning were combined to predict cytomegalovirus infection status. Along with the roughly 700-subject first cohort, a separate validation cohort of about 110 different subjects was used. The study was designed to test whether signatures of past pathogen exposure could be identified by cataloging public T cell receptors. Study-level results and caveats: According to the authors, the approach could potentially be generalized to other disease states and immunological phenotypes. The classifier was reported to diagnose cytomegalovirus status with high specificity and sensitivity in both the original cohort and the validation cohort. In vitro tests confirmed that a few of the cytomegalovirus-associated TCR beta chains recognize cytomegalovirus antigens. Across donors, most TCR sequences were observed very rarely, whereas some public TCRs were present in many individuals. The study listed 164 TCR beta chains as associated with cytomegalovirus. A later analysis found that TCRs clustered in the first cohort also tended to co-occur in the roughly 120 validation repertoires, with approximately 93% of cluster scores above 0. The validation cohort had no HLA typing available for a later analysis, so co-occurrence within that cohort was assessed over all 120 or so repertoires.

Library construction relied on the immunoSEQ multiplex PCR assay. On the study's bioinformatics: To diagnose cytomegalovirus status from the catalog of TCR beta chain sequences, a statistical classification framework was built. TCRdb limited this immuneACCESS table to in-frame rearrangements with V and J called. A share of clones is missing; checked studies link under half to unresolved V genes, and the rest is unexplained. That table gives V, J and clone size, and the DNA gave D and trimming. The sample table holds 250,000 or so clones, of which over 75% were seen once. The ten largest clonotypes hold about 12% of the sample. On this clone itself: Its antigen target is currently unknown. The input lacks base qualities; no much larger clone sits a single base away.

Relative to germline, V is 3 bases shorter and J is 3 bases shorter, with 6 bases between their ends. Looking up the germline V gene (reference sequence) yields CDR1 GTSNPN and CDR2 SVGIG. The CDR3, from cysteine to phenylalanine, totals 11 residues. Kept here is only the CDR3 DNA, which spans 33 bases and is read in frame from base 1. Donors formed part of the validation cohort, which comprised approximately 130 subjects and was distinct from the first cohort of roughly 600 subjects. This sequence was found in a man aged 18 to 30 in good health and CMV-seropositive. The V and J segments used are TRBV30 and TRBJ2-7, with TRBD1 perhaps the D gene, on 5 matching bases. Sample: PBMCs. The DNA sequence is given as TGTGCCTGGAGGACAGTCTACGAGCAGTACTTC. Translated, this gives CAWRTVYEQYF.